A single sample gave rise to the 11 T cell receptor beta chains below, sequenced in a study of human T cells and chemical hapten exposure. TCRdb reanalysed the RACE reads using MiXCR and keeps one entry per CDR3 protein. The sample carries tens of thousands of distinct CDR3 sequences, more than 8% recorded once. Time point reported: patch test 2, 6 weeks after DPC sensitization. Treatment meaning: therapeutic diphenylcyclopropenone sensitization with weekly scalp DPC. The material was whole blood, obtained in connection with sensitization to the hapten diphenylcyclopropenone (DPC). The receptors here all came from a man aged 25 to 45 with alopecia areata. Some clones in this sample may be carry-over from other donors' samples.

This clonotype was counted at least ten times. This chain joins TRBV7-8 and TRBJ1-1; 11 positions match TRBD1. The CDR3 is 14 residues long. Germline-derived CDR1 and CDR2 are SGHVS and FQNEAQ. V trimming: 5 bases; J trimming: 5 bases; junction bases outside the gene matches: 4. Here the CDR3 reads CASSLRDRGTEAFF. DNA for the CDR3: TGTGCCAGCAGCCTCCGGGACAGGGGGACTGAAGCTTTCTTT.

This clonotype was seen a few times. This chain links TRBV6-5 with TRBJ1-1; 9 nucleotides agree with TRBD1. CDR3 length: 14 amino acids. Germline CDR1 is MNHEY and CDR2 is SVGAGI. DNA for the CDR3: TGTGCAATCAGGAGTCACAGGGGGCGAAGTGAAGCTTTCTTT. Its protein is CAIRSHRGRSEAFF.

There are a few counts of this clonotype. Compared with germline, one end of the junction differs, possibly owing to a read error. The rearrangement uses TRBV6-1 and TRBJ1-1, with TRBD1 as a possible D gene (5 bases). Germline V lookup: CDR1 MNHNS, CDR2 SASEGT. This CDR3 comprises 13 residues. CDR3 loop: CAGRRQIDTEAFF. CDR3 coding DNA: TGTGCCGGCAGGAGACAGATTGACACTGAAGCTTTCTTT.

At least ten counts were recorded for this clonotype. This chain links TRBV7-6 with TRBJ1-4; D unclear. V dropped 3 bases and J dropped 0 bases, with 8 bases sitting between them. The CDR3 is 15 amino acids. The germline V gene encodes CDR1 SGHVS and CDR2 FNYEAQ. Here the CDR3 reads CASSFYSTTNEKLFF. CDR3 DNA: TGTGCCAGCAGCTTCTACAGCACAACTAATGAAAAACTGTTTTTT.

This clonotype has a count of ten or more. The chain uses TRBV6-2 or TRBV6-3 and TRBJ2-3; TRBD1 agrees at 7 bases. Unmatched junction bases numbered 6, after V lost 6 bases and J lost 0 bases. Per germline, CDR1 MNHEY and CDR2 SVGEGT. The CDR3 consists of 15 residues. Here the CDR3 reads CASRSRDSSTDTQYF. The DNA for the CDR3 is TGTGCCAGCAGGAGCCGGGACAGCAGCACAGATACGCAGTATTTT.

About this clonotype itself: Being one base from a much bigger clone, this may be a read error. The V and J genes are TRBV18 and TRBJ2-1, with D perhaps matching TRBD2 (6 bases). This CDR3 contains 15 residues. Per the germline V gene, CDR1 is KGHSH and CDR2 is LQKENI. DNA of the CDR3: TGTGCCAGCTCACAGGGCTGGGAGGATTACAATGTGCAGTTCTTC. It codes for CASSQGWEDYNVQFF.

This clonotype occurred many times. The chain employs TRBV7-2 and TRBJ2-1, with D maybe TRBD1 (5 bases). The germline V gene encodes CDR1 SGHTA and CDR2 FQGNSA. The CDR3 runs to 14 residues. V was trimmed by 6 bases and J by 6 bases, leaving 15 bases between them. In nucleotides, the CDR3 is TGTGCCAGCAGGCCCCGAACAGGCAGCAATGAGCAGTTCTTC. Translation: CASRPRTGSNEQFF.

The J gene is TRBJ2-4, the V gene TRBV19; D may correspond to TRBD1 or TRBD2 (6 bases each). The V gene's germline CDR1 is LNHDA and CDR2 SQIVND (reference sequence). The V end was cut by 5 bases, the J end by 15 bases, with 20 bases between. CDR3 length: 13 residues. CDR3 nucleotides: TGTGCCAGTAGTGAGGGGGGTCAGGGCGATCGGTACTTC. Protein: CASSEGGQGDRYF.

This clonotype was counted many times. V usage is TRBV11-1 and J usage is TRBJ2-2; 7 nucleotides line up with TRBD2. J was trimmed by 2 bases and V by 1 base; bases with no gene match: 4. This CDR3 spans 16 amino acids. The V gene's germline CDR1 is SGHAT and CDR2 FQDESV (reference sequence). The CDR3 here is CASSLGSGANTGELFF. In DNA, the CDR3 is TGTGCCAGCAGCTTAGGAAGCGGGGCTAACACCGGGGAGCTGTTTTTT.

This clonotype was seen ten or more times. V usage is TRBV20-1 and J usage is TRBJ2-1, with 14 bases fitting TRBD2. This CDR3 is built from 16 residues. Germline CDR1 and CDR2: DFQATT and SNEGSKA (reference sequence). Trimming cost V 6 bases and J 7 bases; bases outside gene matches: 11. CDR3: CSARKGLAGAENEQFF. The CDR3 bases are TGCAGTGCCCGGAAGGGACTAGCGGGAGCGGAAAATGAGCAGTTCTTC.

Many counts were recorded for this clonotype. The chain has TRBV30 and TRBJ1-2; 10 positions agree with TRBD1. The CDR3 loop spans 13 amino acids. Per the germline V gene, CDR1 is GTSNPN and CDR2 is SVGIG (reference sequence). With V trimmed by 0 bases and J by 6 bases, 1 base remained unmatched. As DNA, the CDR3 is TGTGCCTGGAGTGTGACAGGGGGCGATGGCTACACCTTC. It codes for CAWSVTGGDGYTF.